This T cell receptor (beta chain) comes out of a study of cytomegalovirus exposure and HLA in healthy donors. Points from the study as a whole: TCR beta V- and J-gene trimming was later associated with a missense DCLRE1C variant. Altogether, around 160 TCR beta chains were recorded as cytomegalovirus-associated. Links to common viral pathogens appeared, in a later analysis, for several of the most significant clusters.

13 Jbeta primers and 60 Vbeta primers were used for the PCR. Libraries were prepared by immunoSEQ multiplex PCR; TCRdb keeps only in-frame clonotypes and omits some of them. Of under 200,000 clones in the sample, about 86% were seen once. The CDR3 sequence is 16 residues long. CDR1 is MDHEN, CDR2 SYDVKM, per germline. Trimming cost V 5 bases and J 7 bases; bases outside gene matches: 14. About this clone: Antigen specificity is unknown.

The chain links TRBV28 to TRBJ2-1, with TRBD2 matching 7 bases. This sequence originates from a woman in her twenties or thirties in good health and CMV-seronegative. Sequenced: PBMCs. The CDR3 region is CASSPPQGGSGNEQFF. Here the CDR3 DNA reads TGTGCCAGCAGTCCCCCCCAGGGCGGGAGTGGGAATGAGCAGTTCTTC.